This record looks at one T cell receptor beta chain sequence and its context. These data are taken from a study of blood T cell repertoires in COVID-19. Study-wide background: Italy, Spain and the United States were the sources of the convalescent and acute COVID-19 samples. Nucleic acid was either cDNA or gDNA, and it came from T cells, B-cell-depleted T cells, or PBMCs.

The CDR3 covers 15 residues. CDR1 and CDR2 (germline): SGHRS, YFSETQ. V was pared by 7 bases and J by 0 bases, with 11 bases between. In the original analysis: Reference gene primer amplification in the assay estimated nucleated cell counts. The assay was immunoSEQ multiplex PCR, and TCRdb's table has in-frame clones only and misses some. V and J calls and clone size follow that table, whereas D and trimming were derived from the DNA. The table records approximately 100,000 clones, approximately 90% of them present only once. In Seattle, patients joined the study during active infection and were tracked longitudinally.

The TCR sequence derives from a human donor with COVID-19, enrolled during active disease. The donor label of this sample is uncertain. The chain couples TRBV5-1 to TRBJ2-6; TRBD1 might be the D (6 bases). The material sequenced was peripheral blood. The CDR3 DNA is TGCGCCAGCCAGGACAGCTTCTCTGGGGCCAACGTCCTGACTTTC. The encoded protein is CASQDSFSGANVLTF.